Presented here are 11 T cell receptor beta chains from one specimen sequenced in a study of T cells after yellow fever vaccination. Each CDR3 protein is one row after TCRdb ran MiXCR on the 5' RACE reads. Of around 600,000 distinct CDR3 sequences in the sample, roughly an eighth were seen once. The material was PBMCs, obtained on the day of the yellow fever booster vaccination. The origin of the receptors is a young man who received the YFV17D yellow fever vaccine.

This clonotype was detected many times. This chain links TRBV5-1 with TRBJ2-5; TRBD1 matches at 9 bases. Per the germline V gene, CDR1 is SGHRS and CDR2 is YFSETQ. The CDR3 totals 15 residues. V gave up 4 bases and J gave up 2 bases; unmatched junction bases: 6. CDR3 sequence (DNA): TGCGCCAGCAGCCCTCGGGACAGGGCGCAAGAGACCCAGTACTTC. Amino acid sequence: CASSPRDRAQETQYF. Based on the CDR3 plus reference TRBV5-1 and TRBJ2-5, the full variable domain is KAGVTQTPRYLIKTRGQQVTLSCSPISGHRSVSWYQQTPGQGLQFLFEYFSETQRNKGNFPGRFSGRQFSNSRSEMNVSTLELGDSALYLCASSPRDRAQETQYFGPGTRLLVL.

The V call is TRBV21-1, the J call TRBJ2-7; the listed D gene, TRBD1, was not tested against the DNA. TRBV21-1 is designated a pseudogene. CDR3 size: 18 residues. The CDR3 nucleotides are TGTGCCAGCAGCAACGTGCCCACGGGCGGGGCGGGCACCTACGAGCAGTACTTC. Protein: CASSNVPTGGAGTYEQYF.

In this sample, this clonotype turned up a few times. V is TRBV7-2 and J is TRBJ2-7; TRBD2 aligns across 9 bases. Germline loops: CDR1 SGHTA, CDR2 FQGNSA. The V and J ends lost 4 bases and 6 bases, in that order; junction bases with no gene match: 10. The CDR3 length is 15 residues. CDR3 in DNA: TGTGCCAGCAGCTGGACTACGCGGGAGGGCCCCGAGCAGTACTTC. Translation gives CASSWTTREGPEQYF.

This sequence joins TRBV11-2 and TRBJ1-5, with 9 bases matching TRBD1. CDR1 is SGHAT, CDR2 FQNNGV, per germline. The V and J ends lost 4 bases and 6 bases, in that order; junction bases with no gene match: 4. The CDR3 totals 14 residues. The CDR3 is CASSWTGEAQPQHF. The CDR3 nucleotides read TGTGCCAGCAGCTGGACAGGGGAGGCTCAGCCCCAGCATTTT.

V is TRBV3-1 and J is TRBJ2-3; D is perhaps TRBD1 (5 bases). The CDR3 totals 15 residues. The ends were cut back, 4 bases at V and 0 bases at J, with 11 bases in the middle. Per the germline V gene, CDR1 is LGHDT and CDR2 is YNNKEL (reference sequence). The CDR3 region is CASSRGATSTDTQYF. Here the CDR3 DNA reads TGTGCCAGCAGCCGTGGGGCTACTAGCACAGATACGCAGTATTTT.

The chain is built from TRBV28 and TRBJ2-4; D not resolved. This CDR3 contains 14 residues. The V and J ends lost 4 bases and 7 bases respectively, with 14 bases between them. In germline, CDR1 is MDHEN, CDR2 SYDVKM. The CDR3 nucleotides are TGTGCCAGCAGTTCCCCAGAAGAGGCGAACATTCAGTACTTC. Its translation is CASSSPEEANIQYF. The variable domain in full, completed from reference TRBV28 and TRBJ2-4, reads DVKVTQSSRYLVKRTGEKVFLECVQDMDHENMFWYRQDPGLGLRLIYFSYDVKMKEKGDIPEGYSVSREKKERFSLILESASTNQTSMYLCASSSPEEANIQYFGAGTRLSVL.

This clonotype was seen more than once but under ten times. The rearrangement joins TRBV5-1 to TRBJ1-5; 10 nucleotides align to TRBD1. The CDR3 totals 15 residues. The J segment lost 2 bases and the V segment lost 8 bases, leaving 7 bases of the junction unmatched. Germline CDR1 SGHRS, CDR2 YFSETQ. The CDR3 reads CARSTGGFGNQPQHF. The CDR3 DNA follows: TGCGCCAGATCGACAGGGGGCTTTGGCAATCAGCCCCAGCATTTT. Full variable domain (missing parts from reference TRBV5-1 and TRBJ1-5): KAGVTQTPRYLIKTRGQQVTLSCSPISGHRSVSWYQQTPGQGLQFLFEYFSETQRNKGNFPGRFSGRQFSNSRSEMNVSTLELGDSALYLCARSTGGFGNQPQHFGDGTRLSIL.

V gene TRBV7-9 combines with J gene TRBJ1-4; D remains ambiguous. Per germline, CDR1 SEHNR and CDR2 FQNEAQ (reference sequence). This CDR3 is built from 15 residues. V lost 2 bases and J 6 bases, leaving 13 bases between the germline ends. CDR3 coding DNA: TGTGCCAGCAGCTTATTGCCGGATATTGATGAAAAACTGTTTTTT. It translates to CASSLLPDIDEKLFF.

In its sample, this clonotype was seen a few times. The rearrangement links TRBV14 to TRBJ2-1; 8 bases align to TRBD2. Germline trimming cut 0 bases from V and 0 bases from J; bases unmatched to any gene: 7. The germline V gene encodes CDR1 SGHDN and CDR2 FVKESK. This CDR3 is 18 amino acids long. The CDR3 is CASSQERLATSSYNEQFF. The CDR3 DNA is TGTGCCAGCAGCCAAGAAAGACTAGCGACGAGCTCCTACAATGAGCAGTTCTTC.

V gene TRBV6-2 or TRBV6-3 combines with J gene TRBJ2-7; TRBD1 matches at 8 bases. CDR1 and CDR2 (germline): MNHEY, SVGEGT. V gave up 5 bases and J gave up 4 bases; unmatched junction bases: 13. The CDR3 is 16 residues long. The CDR3 bases are TGTGCCAGCAGTCAACGCTCAGGGGGCAGTTCGTACGAGCAGTACTTC. As protein: CASSQRSGGSSYEQYF.

The chain is built from TRBV5-1 and TRBJ2-4, with D possibly being TRBD2 (5 bases). Trimming removed 0 bases at V and 6 bases at J, with 10 bases between. Per germline, CDR1 SGHRS and CDR2 YFSETQ. The CDR3 runs to 14 residues. Here the CDR3 reads CASSLEAGRNIQYF. Here the CDR3 DNA reads TGCGCCAGCAGCTTGGAAGCTGGGAGAAACATTCAGTACTTC.